This T cell receptor (beta chain) appears in the sequencing data of a study of beta chain features in type 1 diabetes. CDR1 SGDLS and CDR2 YYNGEE come from the germline V gene. This CDR3 has 15 amino acids. With 3 bases clipped from V and 2 bases from J, the junction kept 7 bases outside the gene matches. Points from the study as a whole: For type 1 diabetes patients, VDJ junctions showed fewer insertions and more deletions. All four CD4+ subsets of Type 1 diabetes patients contained TCRB CDR3s that were moderately but significantly shorter.

Since all of the isolated RNA was reverse transcribed, expressed TCRB transcripts were what got sequenced. Using immunoSEQ multiplex PCR, the repertoire was profiled, and TCRdb retains in-frame clones only, with some absent. Among a few hundred thousand clones listed, approximately 16% were seen once. A remark on this clone: Its matching antigen is unknown.

This TCR derives from a man between 18 and 29 years old with type 1 diabetes. Sequencing was performed on naive CD4+ T cells from blood. The chain carries TRBV9 and TRBJ2-5; the match to TRBD1 covers 7 bases. This CDR3 is CASSGQGEGQETQYF. Here the CDR3 DNA reads TGTGCCAGCAGCGGACAGGGTGAGGGGCAAGAGACCCAGTACTTC.